This entry lists 19 T cell receptor beta chains sequenced from one sample in a study of spatial heterogeneity in lung cancer. The time point here: sample taken at primary tumor resection. These receptors' targets are unknown. The study's findings and limits: The study found that expanded intratumoral alpha and beta TCR counts tracked tumor mutation counts.

TCRdb re-called the 5' RACE reads through MiXCR, storing one row per CDR3 protein. Here the sample spans 7,500 to 10,000 distinct CDR3 sequences, roughly 50% being singletons. The sequencing used lung tumor tissue, collected at surgery. The receptors shown here come from a female donor with early-stage non-small cell lung cancer.

This rearrangement joins TRBV7-2 to TRBJ1-1; no firm D call. The CDR3 runs 14 residues. V lost 1 base to trimming and J lost 4 bases, with 10 bases between them. Germline assignment: CDR1 SGHTA and CDR2 FQGNSA. CDR3: CASSLEWGVTEAFF. DNA for the CDR3: TGTGCCAGCAGCTTAGAATGGGGAGTCACTGAAGCTTTCTTT.

This clonotype was found a few times. The CDR3 DNA sequence: TGCAGTGCTAGTAAGGGCCTAGCGGGGGAAGGGCAGTACTTC. This sequence encodes CSASKGLAGEGQYF. V gene TRBV20-1 combines with J gene TRBJ2-7; 10 bases fit TRBD2. This CDR3 contains 14 residues. Trimming cost V 3 bases and J 9 bases; bases outside gene matches: 11. The V gene's germline CDR1 is DFQATT and CDR2 SNEGSKA (reference sequence).

The J gene is TRBJ1-2, the V gene TRBV3-1, with D unclear. Per germline, CDR1 LGHDT and CDR2 YNNKEL (reference sequence). The CDR3 runs 11 residues. V shed 3 bases and J shed 6 bases, with 5 bases lying between them. CDR3 loop: CASSQGHGYTF. The CDR3 region has the DNA TGTGCCAGCAGCCAGGGTCATGGCTACACCTTC.

The chain recombines TRBV20-1 with TRBJ2-1, with 8 bases aligning to TRBD1. CDR3 length: 11 residues. Germline V gives CDR1 DFQATT, CDR2 SNEGSKA (reference sequence). V was clipped by 5 bases and J by 14 bases; unmatched bases: 8. CDR3 nucleotide sequence: TGCAGTGCTCCCCGTAGGGGACAGGAGTTCTTC. This translates into CSAPRRGQEFF.

This clonotype was found a few times. The V and J genes are TRBV7-6 and TRBJ2-3; 8 positions match TRBD1. Trimming removed 3 bases from V and 4 bases from J; junction bases left unmatched: 3. This CDR3 region has 14 residues. Germline V gene sequence: CDR1 SGHVS, CDR2 FNYEAQ. The CDR3, as DNA: TGTGCCAGCAGCTTGTTGACAGGGGCAGATACGCAGTATTTT. This encodes CASSLLTGADTQYF.

This rearrangement joins TRBV27 to TRBJ2-3, with 9 nucleotides matching TRBD2. The ends lost 2 bases at V and 6 bases at J; junction bases unmatched: 12. In germline, CDR1 is MNHEY, CDR2 SMNVEV (reference sequence). CDR3 size: 17 residues. The CDR3 sequence: CASSLGPGLAYPDTQYF. CDR3 coding DNA: TGTGCCAGCAGTTTAGGCCCGGGACTAGCTTATCCCGATACGCAGTATTTT.

J is TRBJ2-4 and V is TRBV3-1; D may be TRBD1 or TRBD2 (7 bases each). Trimming shortened V by 7 bases and J by 9 bases, and 19 bases separated the two germline ends. This CDR3 region has 14 residues. Germline V CDR1 and CDR2: LGHDT, YNNKEL (reference sequence). The DNA of the CDR3 is TGTGCCAGCAACTCAGGGGGGGCTGGTGGCATTCAGTACTTC. This sequence encodes CASNSGGAGGIQYF.

By share, this clonotype ranks as hyperexpanded. The chain joins TRBV11-2 to TRBJ2-5; no firm D call. Trimming took 5 bases from V and 4 from J, leaving 14 bases between them. The CDR3 has 14 residues. Germline CDR1 reads SGHAT; CDR2 reads FQNNGV. CDR3 nucleotide sequence: TGTGCCAGCAGCCTAGGGCCCGAAGGAGAGACCCAGTACTTC. Amino acid sequence: CASSLGPEGETQYF.

This clonotype came up a few times. The chain combines TRBV5-1 with TRBJ1-2; 7 bases match TRBD1. CDR1 and CDR2 (germline): SGHRS, YFSETQ. The V segment lost 6 bases and the J segment 2 bases; nucleotides outside the gene matches: 1. The CDR3 spans 12 residues. CDR3 amino acids: CASKDRNYGYTF. CDR3 DNA: TGCGCCAGCAAGGACAGGAACTATGGCTACACCTTC.

V and J are TRBV18 and TRBJ2-5, with 13 bases identical to TRBD2. J was trimmed by 3 bases and V by 4 bases; bases with no gene match: 2. Germline V gene data show CDR1 as KGHSH and CDR2 as LQKENI. The CDR3 is 15 residues long. CDR3 amino acids: CASSLGLAGEETQYF. The DNA of the CDR3 is TGTGCCAGCTCACTCGGACTAGCGGGAGAAGAGACCCAGTACTTC.

CDR3 sequence reads: CASSQEGQSTDTQYF. Here the CDR3 DNA reads TGTGCCAGCAGCCAAGAGGGACAGAGCACAGATACGCAGTATTTT. The chain links TRBV4-2 to TRBJ2-3; 7 bases map to TRBD1. CDR3 length equals 15 residues. The germline gives CDR1 LGHNA, CDR2 YNFKEQ. V gave up 0 bases and J gave up 0 bases; unmatched junction bases: 0.

By share, this clonotype counts as medium-sized. The rearrangement links TRBV5-1 to TRBJ2-1; TRBD2 aligns across 7 bases. The J segment lost 10 bases and the V segment lost 5 bases, leaving 15 bases of the junction unmatched. This CDR3 has 15 residues. Germline V gene data show CDR1 as SGHRS and CDR2 as YFSETQ. As DNA, the CDR3 is TGCGCCAGCAGAGGGGAAGCGGGACGGGTAGCGGAGCAGTTCTTC. Translating gives CASRGEAGRVAEQFF.

The chain carries TRBV7-8 and TRBJ2-7; 10 bases map to TRBD2. This CDR3 comprises 18 residues. V trimming: 4 bases; J trimming: 4 bases; junction bases outside the gene matches: 16. Per the germline V gene, CDR1 is SGHVS and CDR2 is FQNEAQ. DNA for the CDR3: TGTGCCAGCAGCTCGTTCCGGGACAGAGGACTAGCGGCATACGAGCAGTACTTC. Encoded protein: CASSSFRDRGLAAYEQYF.

The V call is TRBV7-2, the J call TRBJ2-3; 7 nucleotides match TRBD2. This CDR3 has 15 amino acids. V lost 3 bases to trimming and J lost 2 bases; unmatched junction nucleotides: 5. In germline, CDR1 is SGHTA, CDR2 FQGNSA. CDR3 sequence: CASSFKAGYTDTQYF. Here the CDR3 DNA reads TGTGCCAGCAGCTTCAAAGCGGGGTACACAGATACGCAGTATTTT.

The V gene is TRBV5-5, the J gene TRBJ2-7; D is perhaps TRBD1 or TRBD2 (6 bases each). Trimming left V 4 bases short and J 7 bases short, with 15 bases between. This CDR3 region has 13 residues. CDR1 SGHKS and CDR2 YYEKEE come from the germline V gene (reference sequence). As DNA, the CDR3 is TGTGCCAGCAGCATCACCCAGGGGAGGGAGCAGTACTTC. Translating it yields CASSITQGREQYF.

The V gene is TRBV27, the J gene TRBJ2-2; D is unclear. The CDR3 sequence is 16 residues long. CDR1 MNHEY and CDR2 SMNVEV come from the germline V gene (reference sequence). Trimming took 6 bases from V and 5 from J, leaving 19 bases between them. CDR3 sequence: CASRLRTPTRTGELFF. In nucleotides, the CDR3 is TGTGCCAGCAGGCTGAGGACCCCAACAAGGACCGGGGAGCTGTTTTTT.

This clonotype was picked up a small number of times. The rearrangement uses TRBV7-2 and TRBJ2-1, with D possibly called TRBD1 or TRBD2 (5 bases each). Trimming cost V 11 bases and J 8 bases, with 19 bases left between them. This CDR3 is 13 amino acids long. Per germline, CDR1 SGHTA and CDR2 FQGNSA. The CDR3 protein is CAGKQRGQDEQFF. The DNA for the CDR3 is TGTGCCGGCAAGCAGAGGGGTCAGGATGAGCAGTTCTTC.

This clonotype was counted only a few times. This chain connects TRBV9 to TRBJ2-6; D gene ambiguous. With 0 bases removed from V and 0 bases from J, the gap between germline ends came to 7 bases. Germline values: CDR1 SGDLS, CDR2 YYNGEE. The CDR3 is 16 residues long. CDR3 coding DNA: TGTGCCAGCAGCGTAGGAAGCCTCTCTGGGGCCAACGTCCTGACTTTC. Protein: CASSVGSLSGANVLTF. The variable domain in full, completed from reference TRBV9 and TRBJ2-6, reads DSGVTQTPKHLITATGQRVTLRCSPRSGDLSVYWYQQSLDQGLQFLIQYYNGEERAKGNILERFSAQQFPDLHSELNLSSLELGDSALYFCASSVGSLSGANVLTFGAGSRLTVL.

This clonotype was seen a single time. The V call is TRBV20-1, the J call TRBJ1-5; D is unresolved. Germline V lookup: CDR1 DFQATT, CDR2 SNEGSKA (reference sequence). CDR3 length: 15 amino acids. V was trimmed by 0 bases and J by 0 bases, leaving 9 bases between them. CDR3 nucleotide sequence: TGCAGTGCTAGAGATTTGCAGAATAGCAATCAGCCCCAGCATTTT. Amino acids: CSARDLQNSNQPQHF.